This T cell receptor beta chain is from a study of blood T cell repertoires in COVID-19 (dated by TCRdb to the early 2020s). Notes on the research overall: Collaborator samples came from the United States, Italy and Spain and covered acute and convalescent phases of COVID-19. The material from the prospective study consisted of cDNA or gDNA derived from T cells, B-cell-depleted T cells, or PBMCs. Subjects who had been exposed to COVID-19, were actively infected with it, or had recovered from it provided the deeply sampled blood TCRbeta repertoires that made up the dataset. The repertoires were made available in a free public database intended to serve as a resource for research on the immune response to SARS-CoV-2. The samples were drawn from two sources: the first 160 participants of the ongoing ImmuneRACE study, and 1,254 subjects contributed by 6 global collaborators. A de-identified subject ID, COVID-19 status, age in years and sex were almost always included in the sample metadata. Where available, HLA class I and class II types were taken from metadata supplied by the sample provider and were not determined by assay-based typing. What the work shows at the level of the full study, not this receptor alone: How much clinical and demographic metadata was included differed by source and by participant, and the metadata was provided uncurated.

Remarks on this clone: The antigen it binds to is not known. There are no base qualities to consult, and no much larger clone falls within one base.

Whole blood was collected in K2EDTA tubes by collaborating institutions according to the institutions' own protocols. For TCRbeta analysis, collaborators shipped samples in one of three forms: frozen whole blood, isolated PBMCs, or DNA extracted from either of those sample types. The CDR3 covers 15 residues, taking in both the cysteine and the phenylalanine. The sequence is cut down to CDR3 DNA, 45 bases in frame from base 1. At the junction V is shortened by 4 bases and J by 2 bases, with 15 bases in between. CDR1 MNHEY and CDR2 SVGAGI are derived from the germline V gene. TCRbeta CDR3 regions were amplified from genomic DNA using the immunoSEQ Assay, a bias-controlled multiplex PCR. In the original analysis: The number of nucleated cells in each sample was estimated by amplification of reference gene primers within the assay. To quantify the absolute abundance of each unique TCRbeta CDR3 rearrangement, sequence reads were collapsed and filtered. For each sample, productive Simpson clonality was calculated as the square root of Simpson's diversity index across productive rearrangements. TCRdb provides this immuneACCESS table in a form limited to in-frame rearrangements. Some clones are lacking; in checked studies, under half of them reflect an unresolved V gene, and why the rest are absent is not known. V and J calls and clone size come straight from that table; D and trimming were deduced from the DNA. Present in this sample are 120,000 to 150,000 clones, 80% to 90% of which were seen just once. The top ten clones comprise roughly 9.6% of the sample.

Input material: peripheral blood. The receptor chain draws on TRBV6-5 and TRBJ2-7, with a weak D call of TRBD1 (7 bases match). The receptor's source is a woman of 80 years or more with acute or convalescent COVID-19. CDR3 protein: CASSSGGTGTYEQYF. At the DNA level, the sequence is TGTGCCAGCAGTTCAGGGGGGACTGGAACCTACGAGCAGTACTTC.